The 23 T cell receptor beta chains below come from one sample, sequenced in a study of T cell responses to AZD1222 COVID-19 vaccine. Repertoires were generated with immunoSEQ multiplex PCR, while TCRdb's copy carries only in-frame clones and drops some. The data show 150,000 or so clones, 80% to 95% seen once. The source material was peripheral blood, sampled 28 days after the second AZD1222 dose. Every receptor here comes from an adult who received the AZD1222 COVID-19 vaccine.

The rearrangement links TRBV3-1 (or the pseudogene TRBV3-2) to TRBJ2-3, with 7 bases that match TRBD2. Germline V gives CDR1 LGHDT, CDR2 YNNKEL (reference sequence). V dropped 1 base and J dropped 6; count of bases not matched to a gene: 10. The CDR3 extends over 16 amino acids. CDR3 region: CASSQGGAGESDTQYF. The CDR3, as DNA: TGTGCCAGCAGCCAAGGAGGGGCGGGAGAATCTGATACGCAGTATTTT.

CDR3 sequence: CASRSGGTVYGYTF. The CDR3 coding sequence is TGTGCCAGCAGATCAGGGGGAACGGTCTATGGCTACACCTTC. The V call is TRBV27, the J call TRBJ1-2; 7 bases agree with TRBD1. V gave up 6 bases and J gave up 4 bases; unmatched junction bases: 8. The CDR3 extends over 14 amino acids. Per the germline V gene, CDR1 is MNHEY and CDR2 is SMNVEV (reference sequence).

This clone was counted once. This chain connects TRBV3-1 (or the pseudogene TRBV3-2) to TRBJ1-2, with D unresolved. V was pared by 0 bases and J by 7 bases, with 3 bases between. The CDR3 sequence is 11 residues long. Looked up from germline, CDR1 is LGHDT and CDR2 is YNNKEL (reference sequence). CDR3 sequence: CASSQDSGYTF. Written as DNA, the CDR3 is TGTGCCAGCAGCCAAGATAGTGGCTACACCTTC.

V and J are TRBV11-2 and TRBJ1-5; perhaps TRBD1 as D (5 bases). This CDR3 is built from 12 residues. The V end was cut by 3 bases, the J end by 9 bases, with 9 bases between. CDR1 is SGHAT, CDR2 FQNNGV, per germline. The CDR3 DNA is TGTGCCAGCAGCTTCGAGAGGGGGCCCCAGCATTTT. Its protein product is CASSFERGPQHF. Full variable domain (rest looked up from reference TRBV11-2 and TRBJ1-5): EAGVAQSPRYKIIEKRQSVAFWCNPISGHATLYWYQQILGQGPKLLIQFQNNGVVDDSQLPKDRFSAERLKGVDSTLKIQPAKLEDSAVYLCASSFERGPQHFGDGTRLSIL.

The rearrangement uses TRBV28 and TRBJ1-2; the D gene is possibly TRBD1 (5 bases). CDR1 is MDHEN and CDR2 is SYDVKM in the germline V gene. The V end lost 6 bases, the J end lost 4 bases, and 18 bases lay between the germline ends. The CDR3 spans 15 residues. The CDR3 loop reads CASSLQRDGTYGYTF. The CDR3 DNA is TGTGCCAGCAGCCTCCAACGGGACGGGACCTATGGCTACACCTTC.

The genes are TRBV29-1 and TRBJ1-2, with a tentative D call TRBD1 (5 bases). The CDR3 sequence is 13 residues long. CDR1 and CDR2 (germline): SQVTM, ANQGSEA. V was shortened by 2 bases and J by 2 bases, with 9 bases between the two germline ends. The CDR3 bases are TGCAGCGTTGAATCAGGGTTCAACTATGGCTACACCTTC. It is translated as CSVESGFNYGYTF.

This chain links TRBV6-2 or TRBV6-3 with TRBJ1-2; D call uncertain. The CDR3 covers 14 residues. Trimming cost V 2 bases and J 2 bases, with 9 bases left between them. Germline-derived CDR1 and CDR2 are MNHEY and SVGEGT. The DNA for the CDR3 is TGTGCCAGCAGTTACCTGACGGCGAACTATGGCTACACCTTC. Amino acids: CASSYLTANYGYTF.

For this clone: The identical CDR3 is also encoded by other nucleotide sequences in the sample. This chain uses TRBV5-1 with TRBJ1-2; 8 bases map to TRBD1. The CDR3 has 13 amino acids. Germline V gene sequence: CDR1 SGHRS, CDR2 YFSETQ. Unmatched junction bases numbered 2, after V lost 2 bases and J lost 5 bases. The CDR3 region has the DNA TGCGCCAGCAGCTTCGGACAGGGTTATGGCTACACCTTC. Protein: CASSFGQGYGYTF. Supplemented by reference TRBV5-1 and TRBJ1-2, the full variable domain reads KAGVTQTPRYLIKTRGQQVTLSCSPISGHRSVSWYQQTPGQGLQFLFEYFSETQRNKGNFPGRFSGRQFSNSRSEMNVSTLELGDSALYLCASSFGQGYGYTFGSGTRLTVV.

The gene calls are TRBV5-6 and TRBJ2-7; TRBD2 might be the D (6 bases). V was pared by 4 bases and J by 0 bases, with 14 bases between. CDR1 is SGHDT, CDR2 YYEEEE, per germline. The CDR3 has 15 amino acids. The CDR3 reads CASSPGLASSYEQYF. In DNA form, the CDR3 reads TGTGCCAGCAGCCCGGGACTGGCCAGCTCCTACGAGCAGTACTTC.

The rearrangement uses TRBV27 and TRBJ2-1; D tentatively reads TRBD1 or TRBD2 (5 bases each). The germline V gene has CDR1 MNHEY and CDR2 SMNVEV (reference sequence). This CDR3 is built from 13 residues. V shed 2 bases and J shed 6 bases, with 8 bases lying between them. CDR3 bases: TGTGCCAGCAGTTTACAGGGACCCAATGAGCAGTTCTTC. Translating gives CASSLQGPNEQFF.

This rearrangement joins TRBV28 to TRBJ1-1, with D uncertain. The germline CDR1 and CDR2 sequences are MDHEN and SYDVKM. V was shortened by 6 bases and J by 4 bases, with 21 bases between the two germline ends. The CDR3 length is 16 residues. CDR3 protein: CASSPVREVKGTEAFF. CDR3 coding DNA: TGTGCCAGCAGCCCCGTTCGAGAGGTAAAGGGCACTGAAGCTTTCTTT.

This rearrangement joins TRBV2 to TRBJ2-7; D is unresolved. Germline assignment: CDR1 SNHLY and CDR2 FYNNEI. The CDR3 contains 16 residues. Trimming removed 1 base from V and 0 bases from J, with 13 bases in between. The CDR3 loop is CASSEGEPIHSYEQYF. The CDR3 DNA follows: TGTGCCAGCAGTGAAGGAGAACCTATCCACTCCTACGAGCAGTACTTC.

This clone was observed a few times. The sample contains more than one DNA sequence encoding this CDR3. This rearrangement joins TRBV5-1 to TRBJ2-1; D gene ambiguous. Trimming stripped 7 bases from V and 0 bases from J, with 8 bases between. The CDR3 is 13 amino acids. Germline V gene data show CDR1 as SGHRS and CDR2 as YFSETQ. In nucleotides, the CDR3 is TGCGCCAGCGCAGGAACCTCCTACAATGAGCAGTTCTTC. As protein: CASAGTSYNEQFF.

The genes are TRBV15 and TRBJ1-3; D gene ambiguous. Trimming took 3 bases from V and 5 from J, leaving 5 bases between them. The CDR3 runs 12 residues. CDR1 and CDR2 (germline): LNHNV, YYDKDF (reference sequence). DNA of the CDR3: TGTGCCACCAGCAGTCTCCGAAACACCATATATTTT. Translating it yields CATSSLRNTIYF.

The rearrangement links TRBV19 to TRBJ1-5; weak D call: TRBD1 (5 bases). Trimming cost V 3 bases and J 2 bases, with 11 bases left between them. Germline-derived CDR1 and CDR2 are LNHDA and SQIVND (reference sequence). This CDR3 is built from 15 residues. The CDR3 sequence: CASSMGRVGNQPQHF. In nucleotides, the CDR3 is TGTGCCAGTAGTATGGGCAGGGTCGGCAATCAGCCCCAGCATTTT.

The chain carries TRBV12-3 or TRBV12-4 and TRBJ2-5, with D perhaps TRBD1 (5 bases). Trimming pared 3 bases from V and 11 bases from J, leaving 13 bases between. The CDR3 length is 12 residues. CDR3 region: CASSFTEGDQYF. CDR3 in DNA: TGTGCCAGCAGTTTCACTGAAGGGGATCAGTACTTC.

The rearrangement links TRBV5-1 to TRBJ2-3; D remains ambiguous. The germline V and J ends were trimmed by 0 bases and 4 bases, with 12 bases remaining between them. The CDR3 is 15 residues long. Germline assignment: CDR1 SGHRS and CDR2 YFSETQ. DNA for the CDR3: TGCGCCAGCAGCTTGGGTTGGGCAGGCGCAGATACGCAGTATTTT. Translation gives CASSLGWAGADTQYF.

The DNA of the CDR3 is TGTGCCTGGAGCGGTCTAGCGGAAGCCTACGAGCAGTACTTC. It specifies CAWSGLAEAYEQYF. The chain combines TRBV30 with TRBJ2-7; 7 bases match TRBD2. Germline V gene sequence: CDR1 GTSNPN, CDR2 SVGIG (reference sequence). This CDR3 region has 14 residues. V lost 3 bases, J lost 2 bases, and 7 bases stayed unmatched. The full variable domain, rest sourced from reference TRBV30 and TRBJ2-7, is SQTIHQWPATLVQPVGSPLSLECTVEGTSNPNLYWYRQAAGRGLQLLFYSVGIGQISSEVPQNLSASRPQDRQFILSSKKLLLSDSGFYLCAWSGLAEAYEQYFGPGTRLTVT.

This clone was recorded once. The CDR3 loop reads CASSDQSGTTGSPLHF. The CDR3 DNA reads TGTGCCAGCAGCGATCAATCCGGGACCACAGGATCACCCCTCCACTTT. The chain carries TRBV7-9 and TRBJ1-6; TRBD1 is a possible D gene (5 bases). The CDR3 runs 16 residues. The germline V gene has CDR1 SEHNR and CDR2 FQNEAQ (reference sequence). The V end lost 5 bases, the J end lost 10 bases, and 21 bases lay between the germline ends.

This chain connects TRBV2 to TRBJ2-5; D uncertain. The CDR3 sequence is 13 residues long. The germline V gene encodes CDR1 SNHLY and CDR2 FYNNEI. V gave up 4 bases and J gave up 4 bases, with 10 bases separating them. The CDR3 DNA is TGTGCCAGCAGTGCCCTCGGTGCAGAGACCCAGTACTTC. It encodes CASSALGAETQYF.

A single count supports this clone. The rearrangement joins TRBV9 to TRBJ1-2; tentative D call: TRBD1 (5 bases). The CDR3 has 16 residues. Trimming removed 0 bases at V and 0 bases at J, with 12 bases between. Germline CDR1 SGDLS, CDR2 YYNGEE. The CDR3 reads CASSVGGGGANYGYTF. The CDR3 nucleotides are TGTGCCAGCAGCGTAGGCGGCGGGGGAGCTAACTATGGCTACACCTTC.

This clone appeared a few times. The V and J genes are TRBV20-1 and TRBJ2-1; D gene ambiguous. This CDR3 comprises 11 residues. The germline V and J ends were trimmed by 6 bases and 4 bases, with 7 bases remaining between them. The germline gives CDR1 DFQATT, CDR2 SNEGSKA (reference sequence). CDR3 amino acids: CSASGYNEQFF. Written as DNA, the CDR3 is TGCAGTGCGTCTGGGTACAATGAGCAGTTCTTC.

The V and J genes are TRBV28 and TRBJ2-7; D unclear. The germline V and J ends were trimmed by 1 base and 2 bases, with 6 bases remaining between them. Per the germline V gene, CDR1 is MDHEN and CDR2 is SYDVKM. CDR3 length: 13 residues. The CDR3 region is CASSLSKTYEQYF. The CDR3 DNA follows: TGTGCCAGCAGTTTATCAAAAACCTACGAGCAGTACTTC.